This passage covers 27 T cell receptor beta chains from one sample sequenced in a study of cytomegalovirus exposure and HLA in healthy donors. Profiling relied on immunoSEQ multiplex PCR, and the TCRdb table lists in-frame clones only, not all of them. The sample shows under 250,000 clones, approximately 87% of them seen only once. Sequencing was carried out using PBMCs. Receptors originate from a woman between 18 and 29 years old in good health and CMV-seronegative.

The CDR3 region is CASSVGSWGQGDYEQYF. DNA for the CDR3: TGTGCCAGCAGCGTAGGAAGTTGGGGACAGGGGGACTACGAGCAGTACTTC. The genes are TRBV9 and TRBJ2-7; 11 positions agree with TRBD1. This CDR3 is 17 amino acids long. With V trimmed by 0 bases and J by 3 bases, 8 bases remained unmatched. Germline CDR1 is SGDLS and CDR2 is YYNGEE.

In this sample, this clone turned up many times. J is TRBJ2-3 and V is TRBV10-1, with 10 bases aligning to TRBD2. The trim removed 0 bases at V and 1 base at J, leaving 4 bases unmatched. From germline, CDR1 is WNHNN and CDR2 SYGVQD (reference sequence). CDR3 length equals 17 residues. This CDR3 reads CASSESPSGGGTDTQYF. DNA of the CDR3: TGCGCCAGCAGTGAGTCCCCCAGCGGGGGGGGCACAGATACGCAGTATTTT.

The chain has TRBV5-1 and TRBJ2-3; D unresolved. Germline CDR1 is SGHRS and CDR2 is YFSETQ. Trimming took off 6 bases at V and 2 bases at J, with 13 bases between the two ends. This CDR3 is 14 amino acids long. In DNA form, the CDR3 reads TGCGCCAGCACCAGGTCCAGTTTCACAGATACGCAGTATTTT. It codes for CASTRSSFTDTQYF.

This clone came up once. J is TRBJ2-7 and V is TRBV29-1, with D hard to call. V was trimmed by 5 bases and J by 1 base, leaving 12 bases between them. Germline V gene lookup returns CDR1 SQVTM and CDR2 ANQGSEA. CDR3 length: 13 amino acids. The CDR3 loop is CSVWSEPSYEQYF. CDR3 sequence (DNA): TGCAGCGTTTGGTCGGAGCCTTCCTACGAGCAGTACTTC.

The chain employs TRBV2 and TRBJ2-5, with D possibly matching TRBD2 (7 bases). This CDR3 is built from 13 residues. V lost 7 bases and J 5 bases, leaving 14 bases between the germline ends. CDR1 is SNHLY and CDR2 is FYNNEI in the germline V gene. CDR3 in DNA: TGTGCCAGCACCGAACGGGGGGCGGAGACCCAGTACTTC. Translation gives CASTERGAETQYF.

This clone has more than one count but fewer than ten. The chain uses TRBV19 and TRBJ1-5; 7 nucleotides match TRBD1. The CDR3 runs 17 residues. CDR1 is LNHDA and CDR2 is SQIVND in the germline V gene (reference sequence). The junction had 10 bases not matched to a gene; V was cut back by 5 bases and J by 0 bases. The DNA of the CDR3 is TGTGCCAGTAGTCCCACCTCGGGGACAGATAGCAATCAGCCCCAGCATTTT. It encodes CASSPTSGTDSNQPQHF.

The chain links TRBV28 to TRBJ2-7; tentative D call: TRBD2 (5 bases). Per germline, CDR1 MDHEN and CDR2 SYDVKM. CDR3 length: 16 residues. V lost 4 bases and J lost 2, with 18 bases in between. CDR3 bases: TGTGCCAGCAGTTCCCCCGGGGTCAGCTACACCTACGAGCAGTACTTC. Encoded protein: CASSSPGVSYTYEQYF.

The chain employs TRBV10-2 and TRBJ1-6; D unclear. The CDR3 spans 15 residues. Germline CDR1 reads WSHSY; CDR2 reads SAAADI. With 2 bases removed from V and 10 bases from J, the gap between germline ends came to 15 bases. CDR3 amino acids: CASSENPFTPSPLHF. The DNA of the CDR3 is TGCGCCAGCAGTGAGAACCCCTTTACCCCGTCACCCCTCCACTTT.

This clone showed up just once. The chain uses TRBV6-5 and TRBJ2-1; 9 bases fit TRBD1. Unmatched junction bases numbered 12, after V lost 11 bases and J lost 7 bases. This CDR3 contains 14 residues. Germline CDR1 reads MNHEY; CDR2 reads SVGAGI. The CDR3 here is CAVKQGALLNEQFF. Here the CDR3 DNA reads TGTGCCGTCAAACAGGGGGCGCTTTTGAATGAGCAGTTCTTC.

This clone appeared a single time. CDR3 coding DNA: TGTGCCAGTAGTATAGGGGAAGGTTCCTACGAGCAGTACTTC. It specifies CASSIGEGSYEQYF. The genes are TRBV19 and TRBJ2-7; D gene ambiguous. The V gene lost 1 base and the J gene lost 1 base, with 8 bases spanning the gap. The germline V gene has CDR1 LNHDA and CDR2 SQIVND (reference sequence). This CDR3 region has 14 residues.

The genes are TRBV13 and TRBJ1-5; 10 bases line up with TRBD1. The CDR3 is 17 amino acids. From germline, CDR1 is PRHDT and CDR2 FYEKMQ (reference sequence). V lost 4 bases, J lost 1 base, and 7 bases stayed unmatched. CDR3 coding DNA: TGTGCCAGCAGCTCGCGGGACAGGGGACCCAGCAATCAGCCCCAGCATTTT. Translated, it gives CASSSRDRGPSNQPQHF.

This clone was seen once. The chain employs TRBV2 and TRBJ1-2; perhaps TRBD1 as D (6 bases). Per the germline V gene, CDR1 is SNHLY and CDR2 is FYNNEI. This CDR3 has 14 amino acids. V was clipped by 6 bases and J by 5 bases, with 16 bases between them. CDR3 sequence: CASSEGRRGYGYTF. The CDR3 DNA sequence: TGTGCCAGCAGCGAGGGTAGGAGGGGGTATGGCTACACCTTC. Looking up the rest from reference TRBV2 and TRBJ1-2 gives the full variable domain: EPEVTQTPSHQVTQMGQEVILRCVPISNHLYFYWYRQILGQKVEFLVSFYNNEISEKSEIFDDQFSVERPDGSNFTLKIRSTKLEDSAMYFCASSEGRRGYGYTFGSGTRLTVV.

V and J are TRBV27 and TRBJ2-6, with D uncertain. The CDR3 loop spans 15 amino acids. Deletions cut 0 bases from V and 4 bases from J, with 7 bases between. Per the germline V gene, CDR1 is MNHEY and CDR2 is SMNVEV (reference sequence). CDR3 in amino acids: CASSLSIGGANVLTF. Here the CDR3 DNA reads TGTGCCAGCAGTTTATCGATCGGGGGGGCCAACGTCCTGACTTTC.

V usage is TRBV29-1 and J usage is TRBJ2-1; D is possibly TRBD2 (5 bases). The CDR3 is 14 residues long. Germline values: CDR1 SQVTM, CDR2 ANQGSEA. V dropped 4 bases and J dropped 6 bases, with 16 bases sitting between them. CDR3 nucleotide sequence: TGCAGCGTTGGATTGGGAGTTGGCAGCAATGAGCAGTTCTTC. Translated, it gives CSVGLGVGSNEQFF.

The chain employs TRBV6-5 and TRBJ2-3; weak D call: TRBD2 (7 bases). Deletions cut 2 bases from V and 6 bases from J, with 15 bases between. Germline V gene lookup returns CDR1 MNHEY and CDR2 SVGAGI. This CDR3 contains 15 residues. Here the CDR3 DNA reads TGTGCCAGCAGTTACGAGGGGGGGGCAGGTGATACGCAGTATTTT. Protein sequence: CASSYEGGAGDTQYF.

The V gene is TRBV6-1, the J gene TRBJ1-3, with D uncertain. V shed 0 bases and J shed 3 bases, with 9 bases lying between them. CDR1 MNHNS and CDR2 SASEGT come from the germline V gene. The CDR3 is 15 residues long. The DNA for the CDR3 is TGTGCCAGCAGTGAAGCTAGCTTACGTGGAAACACCATATATTTT. Translating gives CASSEASLRGNTIYF.

This chain links TRBV13 with TRBJ2-3; D remains unclear. Germline CDR1 PRHDT, CDR2 FYEKMQ (reference sequence). This CDR3 region has 12 residues. With 5 bases removed from V and 6 bases from J, the gap between germline ends came to 9 bases. The CDR3 spells CASSQGVDTQYF. CDR3 DNA sequence: TGTGCCAGCAGCCAAGGCGTGGATACGCAGTATTTT.

The V call is TRBV6-5, the J call TRBJ2-2; D is undetermined. In germline, CDR1 is MNHEY, CDR2 SVGAGI. CDR3 length equals 14 residues. Trimming shortened V by 6 bases and J by 3 bases, and 11 bases separated the two germline ends. The CDR3 loop reads CASSLDTDTGELFF. The CDR3 coding sequence is TGTGCCAGCAGCCTAGACACCGACACCGGGGAGCTGTTTTTT.

This clone was picked up one time. The V and J genes are TRBV10-2 and TRBJ2-5; 10 bases map to TRBD2. Germline lookup yields CDR1 WSHSY and CDR2 SAAADI. The CDR3 consists of 15 residues. The junction had 6 bases not matched to a gene; V was cut back by 7 bases and J by 1 base. The DNA for the CDR3 is TGCGCCAGCATGGTCACTAGCGGGATCCAAGAGACCCAGTACTTC. This translates into CASMVTSGIQETQYF.

CDR3 loop: CASSSSGTSAPGETQYF. The CDR3 DNA is TGTGCCAGCAGCAGCTCCGGGACTAGCGCCCCAGGGGAGACCCAGTACTTC. This rearrangement joins TRBV9 to TRBJ2-5; TRBD2 aligns across 10 bases. The trim removed 4 bases at V and 5 bases at J, leaving 14 bases unmatched. The germline V gene has CDR1 SGDLS and CDR2 YYNGEE. The CDR3 covers 17 residues.

This rearrangement joins TRBV13 to TRBJ2-1; 10 bases map to TRBD2. V lost 5 bases and J lost 2; bases outside the gene matches: 9. CDR3 length equals 17 residues. Per germline, CDR1 PRHDT and CDR2 FYEKMQ (reference sequence). The CDR3 DNA reads TGTGCCAGCAGCCCCCACCTAGCGGGAGCCACCTACAATGAGCAGTTCTTC. Its protein is CASSPHLAGATYNEQFF.

The chain links TRBV28 to TRBJ2-3; D ambiguous. V dropped 5 bases and J dropped 1 base, with 13 bases sitting between them. CDR1 and CDR2 from the germline V gene are MDHEN and SYDVKM. There are 15 residues in the CDR3. CDR3 nucleotide sequence: TGTGCCAGCAGTGCATATGGGGTCCGCACAGATACGCAGTATTTT. It is translated as CASSAYGVRTDTQYF.

The chain's CDR3 is CASSLEHTTGELFF. The CDR3 DNA reads TGTGCCAGCAGCTTAGAACACACCACCGGGGAGCTGTTTTTT. This chain links TRBV11-2 with TRBJ2-2; the D is unclear. CDR3 length equals 14 residues. CDR1 is SGHAT and CDR2 is FQNNGV in the germline V gene. The V and J ends lost 0 bases and 4 bases respectively, with 6 bases between them.

The chain carries TRBV2 and TRBJ2-2, with TRBD1 matching over 8 bases. The CDR3 length is 15 residues. Germline CDR1 is SNHLY and CDR2 is FYNNEI. J was trimmed by 5 bases and V by 7 bases; bases with no gene match: 9. DNA for the CDR3: TGTGCCAGCATGCGGACAGGGACGGTTACCGGGGAGCTGTTTTTT. It is translated as CASMRTGTVTGELFF.

The chain carries TRBV5-6 and TRBJ2-7; 9 nucleotides agree with TRBD2. Germline V gives CDR1 SGHDT, CDR2 YYEEEE. This CDR3 has 14 residues. Trimming took 4 bases from V and 4 from J; bases not matched to a gene: 6. CDR3 coding DNA: TGTGCCAGCAGCATAGGACTAGCGCAGTACGAGCAGTACTTC. Amino acids: CASSIGLAQYEQYF.

The chain couples TRBV27 to TRBJ2-7; 7 nucleotides match TRBD1. The CDR3 length is 15 residues. Trimming removed 5 bases from V and 8 bases from J; junction bases left unmatched: 15. Germline values: CDR1 MNHEY, CDR2 SMNVEV (reference sequence). CDR3 coding DNA: TGTGCCAGCAGTCACCGACAGGGAAGAACTTGGAAGCAGTACTTC. As protein: CASSHRQGRTWKQYF.

J is TRBJ2-7 and V is TRBV7-6; D gene ambiguous. Germline CDR1 and CDR2: SGHVS and FNYEAQ. The CDR3 covers 13 residues. V lost 2 bases, J lost 7 bases, and 12 bases lay in between. As DNA, the CDR3 is TGTGCCAGCAGCTTATTTCAGGCGCGGGAGCAGTACTTC. This translates into CASSLFQAREQYF.